This T cell receptor (beta chain) was recorded in a study of post-analysis software for immune sequencing data. Background on the study: The study covered relapsing-remitting, secondary progressive and progressive-relapsing courses of multiple sclerosis. Findings of the study overall: F measure clustering grouped samples strongly by preparation batch. When compared against controls, multiple sclerosis patients showed significantly lower normalized Chao1 diversity.

Built from TCR beta cDNA, the libraries had unique molecular identifiers in them. In TCRdb, the PCR reads were re-called with MiXCR into one record per CDR3 protein. This table holds 750,000 to 950,000 distinct CDR3 sequences, roughly 50% found once. This clonotype was seen ten or more times. Its antigen is not known. The junction does not match germline at one end; this may be a read error. The sequenced material came from blood. The sequence derives from a girl under 18 with multiple sclerosis.

In DNA, the CDR3 is TGTGCCAGCAGCTTAGCGGGGAGGGGCACAGATACGCAGTATTTT. It translates to CASSLAGRGTDTQYF. The gene calls are TRBV5-1 and TRBJ2-3, with 8 bases lining up with TRBD2. CDR3 length equals 15 residues. In germline, CDR1 is SGHRS, CDR2 YFSETQ.